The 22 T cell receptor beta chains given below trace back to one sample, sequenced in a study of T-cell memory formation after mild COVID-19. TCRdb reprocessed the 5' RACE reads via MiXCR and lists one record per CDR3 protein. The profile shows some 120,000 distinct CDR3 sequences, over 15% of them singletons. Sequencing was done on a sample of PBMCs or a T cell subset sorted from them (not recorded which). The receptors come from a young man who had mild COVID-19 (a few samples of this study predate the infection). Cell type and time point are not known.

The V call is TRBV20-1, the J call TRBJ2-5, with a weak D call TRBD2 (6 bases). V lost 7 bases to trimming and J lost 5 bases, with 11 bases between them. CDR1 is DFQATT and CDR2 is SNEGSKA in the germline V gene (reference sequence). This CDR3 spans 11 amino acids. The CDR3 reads CSVGRRETQYF. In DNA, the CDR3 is TGCAGTGTTGGGAGGAGGGAGACCCAGTACTTC.

CDR3 amino acids: CASSPWDPRTAGELFF. The CDR3 bases are TGTGCCAGCAGCCCGTGGGACCCTCGAACGGCCGGGGAGCTGTTTTTT. The chain links TRBV7-8 to TRBJ2-2; D might be TRBD1 or TRBD2, each matching 5 bases. Germline CDR1 SGHVS, CDR2 FQNEAQ. This CDR3 contains 16 residues. Trimming stripped 5 bases from V and 6 bases from J, with 19 bases between.

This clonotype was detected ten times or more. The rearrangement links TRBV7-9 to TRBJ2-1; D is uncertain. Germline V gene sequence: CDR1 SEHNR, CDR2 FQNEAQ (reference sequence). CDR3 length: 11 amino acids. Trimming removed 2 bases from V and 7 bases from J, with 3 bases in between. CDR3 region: CASSLMNEQFF. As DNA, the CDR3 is TGTGCCAGCAGCTTAATGAATGAGCAGTTCTTC.

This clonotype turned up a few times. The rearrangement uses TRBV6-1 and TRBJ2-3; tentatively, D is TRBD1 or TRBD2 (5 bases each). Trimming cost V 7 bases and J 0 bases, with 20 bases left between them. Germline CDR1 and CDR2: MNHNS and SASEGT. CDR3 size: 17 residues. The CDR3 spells CASNAPGPSSSTDTQYF. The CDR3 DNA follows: TGTGCCAGCAACGCCCCGGGACCATCGTCTAGCACAGATACGCAGTATTTT.

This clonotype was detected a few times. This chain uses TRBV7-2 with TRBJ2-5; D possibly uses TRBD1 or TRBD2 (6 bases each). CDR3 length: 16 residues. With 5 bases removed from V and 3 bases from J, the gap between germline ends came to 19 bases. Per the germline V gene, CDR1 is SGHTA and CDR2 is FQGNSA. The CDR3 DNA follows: TGTGCCAGCAGCCCAGGGGACTGGCGGCCCAAAGAGACCCAGTACTTC. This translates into CASSPGDWRPKETQYF.

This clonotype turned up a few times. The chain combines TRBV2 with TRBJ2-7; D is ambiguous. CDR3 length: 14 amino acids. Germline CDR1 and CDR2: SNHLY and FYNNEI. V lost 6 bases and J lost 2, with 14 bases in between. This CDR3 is CASSERRGPYEQYF. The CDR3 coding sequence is TGTGCCAGCAGCGAACGCCGTGGACCCTACGAGCAGTACTTC.

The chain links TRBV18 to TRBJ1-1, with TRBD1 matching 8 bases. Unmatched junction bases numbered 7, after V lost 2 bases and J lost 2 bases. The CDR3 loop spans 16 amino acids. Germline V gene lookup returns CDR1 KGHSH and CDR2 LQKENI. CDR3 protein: CASSPNGQGLNTEAFF. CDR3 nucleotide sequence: TGTGCCAGCTCACCAAACGGACAGGGACTAAACACTGAAGCTTTCTTT.

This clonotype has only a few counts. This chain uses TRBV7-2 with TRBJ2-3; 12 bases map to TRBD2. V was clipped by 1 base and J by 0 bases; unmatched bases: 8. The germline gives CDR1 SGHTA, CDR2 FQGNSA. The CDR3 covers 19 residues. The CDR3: CASSLVLAGGRQSTDTQYF. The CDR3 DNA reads TGTGCCAGCAGCTTAGTACTAGCGGGGGGCCGGCAGAGCACAGATACGCAGTATTTT.

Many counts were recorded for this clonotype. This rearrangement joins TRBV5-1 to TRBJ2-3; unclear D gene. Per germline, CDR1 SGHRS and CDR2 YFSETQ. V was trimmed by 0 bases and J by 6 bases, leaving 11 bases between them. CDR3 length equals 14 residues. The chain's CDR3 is CASSLELGRDTQYF. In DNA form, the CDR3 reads TGCGCCAGCAGCTTGGAGCTAGGAAGGGATACGCAGTATTTT.

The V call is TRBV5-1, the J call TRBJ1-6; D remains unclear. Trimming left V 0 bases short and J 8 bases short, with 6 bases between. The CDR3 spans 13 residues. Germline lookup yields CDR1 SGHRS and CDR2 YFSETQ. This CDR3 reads CASSLDGDSPLHF. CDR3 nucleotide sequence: TGCGCCAGCAGCTTGGATGGGGATTCACCCCTCCACTTT.

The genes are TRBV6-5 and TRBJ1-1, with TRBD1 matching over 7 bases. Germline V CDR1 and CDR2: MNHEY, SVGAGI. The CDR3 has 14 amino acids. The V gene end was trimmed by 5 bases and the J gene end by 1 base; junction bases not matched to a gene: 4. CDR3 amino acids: CASSDNRGNTEAFF. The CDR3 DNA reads TGTGCCAGCAGTGACAACAGGGGGAACACTGAAGCTTTCTTT.

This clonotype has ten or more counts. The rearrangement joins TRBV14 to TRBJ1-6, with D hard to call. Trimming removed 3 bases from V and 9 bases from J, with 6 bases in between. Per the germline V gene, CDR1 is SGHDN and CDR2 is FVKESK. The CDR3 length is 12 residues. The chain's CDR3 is CASSHSLSPLHF. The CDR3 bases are TGTGCCAGCAGCCATTCCCTTTCACCCCTCCACTTT.

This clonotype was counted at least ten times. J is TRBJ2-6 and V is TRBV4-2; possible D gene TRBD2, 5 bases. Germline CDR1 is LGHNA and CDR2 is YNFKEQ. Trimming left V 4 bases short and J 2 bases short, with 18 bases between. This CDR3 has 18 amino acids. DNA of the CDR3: TGTGCCAGCAGCCCGCATACCCGGGGAATTACTGGGGCCAACGTCCTGACTTTC. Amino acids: CASSPHTRGITGANVLTF.

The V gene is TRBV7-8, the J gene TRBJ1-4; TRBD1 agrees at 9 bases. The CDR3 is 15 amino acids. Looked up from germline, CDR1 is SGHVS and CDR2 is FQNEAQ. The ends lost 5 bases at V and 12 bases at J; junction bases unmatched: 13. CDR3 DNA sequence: TGTGCCAGCAGCCGACAAGGACAGGGGACACGGGAACTGTTTTTT. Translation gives CASSRQGQGTRELFF. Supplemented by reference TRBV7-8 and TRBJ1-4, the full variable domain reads GAGVSQSPRYKVAKRGQDVALRCDPISGHVSLFWYQQALGQGPEFLTYFQNEAQLDKSGLPSDRFFAERPEGSVSTLKIQRTQQEDSAVYLCASSRQGQGTRELFFGSGTQLSVL.

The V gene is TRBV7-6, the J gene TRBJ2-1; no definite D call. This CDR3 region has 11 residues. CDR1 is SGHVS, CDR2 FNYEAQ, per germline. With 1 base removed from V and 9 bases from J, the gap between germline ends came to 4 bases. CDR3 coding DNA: TGTGCCAGCAGCTTAGAGATTGAGCAGTTCTTC. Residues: CASSLEIEQFF.

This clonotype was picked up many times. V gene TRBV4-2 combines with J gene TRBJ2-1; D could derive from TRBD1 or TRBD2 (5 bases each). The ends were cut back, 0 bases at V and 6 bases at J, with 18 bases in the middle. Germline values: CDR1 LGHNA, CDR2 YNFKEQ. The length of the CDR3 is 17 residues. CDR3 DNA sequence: TGTGCCAGCAGCCAAGAGAGGGGACCTTCAATTCTCAATGAGCAGTTCTTC. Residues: CASSQERGPSILNEQFF.

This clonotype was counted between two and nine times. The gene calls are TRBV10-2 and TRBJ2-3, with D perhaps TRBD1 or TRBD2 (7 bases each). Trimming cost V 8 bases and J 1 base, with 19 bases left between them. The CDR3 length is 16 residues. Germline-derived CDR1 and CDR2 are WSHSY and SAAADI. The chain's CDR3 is CASRGVTGWGTDTQYF. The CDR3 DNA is TGCGCCAGCCGGGGGGTGACAGGGTGGGGCACAGATACGCAGTATTTT.

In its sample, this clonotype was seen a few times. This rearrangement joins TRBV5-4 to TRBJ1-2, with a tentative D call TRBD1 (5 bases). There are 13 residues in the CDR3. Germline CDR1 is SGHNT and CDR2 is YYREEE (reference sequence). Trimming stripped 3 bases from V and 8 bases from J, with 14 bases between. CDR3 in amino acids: CASSSQQESGYTF. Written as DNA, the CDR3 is TGTGCCAGCAGCTCGCAACAGGAGAGCGGCTACACCTTC.

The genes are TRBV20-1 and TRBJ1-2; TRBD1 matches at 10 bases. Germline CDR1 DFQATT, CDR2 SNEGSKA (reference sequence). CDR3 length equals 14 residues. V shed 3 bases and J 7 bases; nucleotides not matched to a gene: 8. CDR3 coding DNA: TGCAGTGCTAGGGGGGACAGGGGTGGTAGTGGCTACACCTTC. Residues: CSARGDRGGSGYTF.

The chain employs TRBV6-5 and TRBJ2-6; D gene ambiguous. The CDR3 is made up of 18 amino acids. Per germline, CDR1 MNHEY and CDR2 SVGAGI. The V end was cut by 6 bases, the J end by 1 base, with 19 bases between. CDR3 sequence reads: CASSLGLHDASGANVLTF. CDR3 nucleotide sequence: TGTGCCAGCAGCCTAGGGCTGCATGATGCATCTGGGGCCAACGTCCTGACTTTC.

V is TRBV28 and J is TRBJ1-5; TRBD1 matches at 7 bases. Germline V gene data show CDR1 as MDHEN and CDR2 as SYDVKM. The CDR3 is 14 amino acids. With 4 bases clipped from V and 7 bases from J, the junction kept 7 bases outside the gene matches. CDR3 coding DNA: TGTGCCAGCAGTTCAGACAGGGTGGGGCAGCCCCAGCATTTT. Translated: CASSSDRVGQPQHF.

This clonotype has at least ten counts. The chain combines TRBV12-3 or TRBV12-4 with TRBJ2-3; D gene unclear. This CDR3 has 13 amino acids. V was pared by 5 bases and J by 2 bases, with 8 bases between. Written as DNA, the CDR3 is TGTGCCAGCAGTCTAGGACCCACAGATACGCAGTATTTT. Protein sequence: CASSLGPTDTQYF.